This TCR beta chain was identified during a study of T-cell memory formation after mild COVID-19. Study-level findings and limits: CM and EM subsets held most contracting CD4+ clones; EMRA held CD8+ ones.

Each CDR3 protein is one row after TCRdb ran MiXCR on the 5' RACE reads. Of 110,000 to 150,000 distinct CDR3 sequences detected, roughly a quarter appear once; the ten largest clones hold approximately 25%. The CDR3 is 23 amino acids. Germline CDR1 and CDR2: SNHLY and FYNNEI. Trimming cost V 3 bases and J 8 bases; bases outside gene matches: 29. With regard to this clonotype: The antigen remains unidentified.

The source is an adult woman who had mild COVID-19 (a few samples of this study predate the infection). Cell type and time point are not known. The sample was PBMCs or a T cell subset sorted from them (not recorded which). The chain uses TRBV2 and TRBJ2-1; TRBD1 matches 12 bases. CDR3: CASSDFYGTGGEYSSGGRHEQFF. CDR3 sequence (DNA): TGTGCCAGCAGTGATTTTTATGGGACAGGGGGCGAGTACTCTAGCGGGGGTCGGCATGAGCAGTTCTTC.